The 10 T cell receptor beta chains below were found in one sample sequenced in a study of blood T cells in healthy people across ages. A second PCR, run for roughly 7 to 11 cycles, used a sample-barcoded 5' primer plus a J-beta primer mix. TCRdb ran MiXCR on the 5' RACE reads and lists one entry per CDR3 protein. The repertoire holds about 1.7 million distinct CDR3 sequences, roughly 27% seen once, with approximately 7.7% in the top ten. The sequencing sample was made of blood. The origin of the receptors is a woman aged 30 to 39 in good health.

This chain links TRBV11-2 with TRBJ2-3; 15 nucleotides match TRBD2. Losses at the gene ends were 3 bases for V and 1 base for J; bases not matched to a gene: 8. Germline lookup yields CDR1 SGHAT and CDR2 FQNNGV. The CDR3 sequence is 19 residues long. CDR3 sequence (DNA): TGTGCCAGCAGCTTCGGACTAGCGGGAGGGGCGTTGGGCACAGATACGCAGTATTTT. This gives the protein CASSFGLAGGALGTDTQYF.

This clonotype has just a few counts. The gene calls are TRBV2 and TRBJ1-2; no definite D call. V shed 1 base and J shed 8 bases, with 5 bases lying between them. The CDR3 length is 11 residues. Germline V gives CDR1 SNHLY, CDR2 FYNNEI. The CDR3 is CASSEVVGYTF. The CDR3 DNA is TGTGCCAGCAGTGAAGTCGTCGGCTACACCTTC. The variable domain in full, with the rest retrieved from reference TRBV2 and TRBJ1-2, is EPEVTQTPSHQVTQMGQEVILRCVPISNHLYFYWYRQILGQKVEFLVSFYNNEISEKSEIFDDQFSVERPDGSNFTLKIRSTKLEDSAMYFCASSEVVGYTFGSGTRLTVV.

This clonotype was found a few times. The chain is built from TRBV5-1 and TRBJ2-1; 9 positions agree with TRBD2. Per germline, CDR1 SGHRS and CDR2 YFSETQ. J gave up 7 bases and V 1 base, and 6 bases lay outside the gene matches. The CDR3 loop spans 15 amino acids. The CDR3 loop reads CASSLSLAGRNEQFF. Written as DNA, the CDR3 is TGCGCCAGCAGCTTGTCGCTAGCGGGGAGGAATGAGCAGTTCTTC.

This rearrangement joins TRBV6-1 to TRBJ2-5; possibly TRBD1 for D (6 bases). The ends were cut back, 6 bases at V and 2 bases at J, with 13 bases in the middle. The CDR3 extends over 14 amino acids. Germline lookup yields CDR1 MNHNS and CDR2 SASEGT. CDR3 protein: CASSMTGTQETQYF. DNA of the CDR3: TGTGCCAGCAGCATGACAGGCACGCAAGAGACCCAGTACTTC.

This clonotype was seen only a few times. This chain connects TRBV7-2 to TRBJ2-5, with TRBD2 matching 8 bases. The junction had 12 bases not matched to a gene; V was cut back by 0 bases and J by 0 bases. Germline V gene lookup returns CDR1 SGHTA and CDR2 FQGNSA. This CDR3 region has 19 residues. For the CDR3, the DNA is TGTGCCAGCAGCTTAGCCCGGCGGGAGGTCCATAATAACCAAGAGACCCAGTACTTC. Encoded protein: CASSLARREVHNNQETQYF.

This clonotype was seen more than once but under ten times. The chain is built from TRBV12-3 or TRBV12-4 and TRBJ1-1; 8 nucleotides agree with TRBD1. This CDR3 spans 14 amino acids. J was trimmed by 4 bases and V by 5 bases; bases with no gene match: 6. CDR3 in DNA: TGTGCCAGCAGTACCGACAGGGGAACCACTGAAGCTTTCTTT. It encodes CASSTDRGTTEAFF.

The chain recombines TRBV12-5 with TRBJ2-5; TRBD1 aligns across 7 bases. The CDR3 covers 14 residues. V shed 6 bases, J shed 5 bases, and the junction held 9 bases outside the gene matches. Germline loops: CDR1 LGHNT, CDR2 FRNRAP. The CDR3 loop reads CASGVSTGMETQYF. CDR3 in DNA: TGTGCTAGTGGGGTTTCGACAGGGATGGAGACCCAGTACTTC.

The V call is TRBV6-5, the J call TRBJ2-5; perhaps TRBD2 as D (5 bases). The V end was cut by 8 bases, the J end by 5 bases, with 21 bases between. Germline lookup yields CDR1 MNHEY and CDR2 SVGAGI. The CDR3 is made up of 15 amino acids. The CDR3 DNA is TGTGCCAGCTGGGGAAGCGGTCGACCGGGGGAGACCCAGTACTTC. Translation gives CASWGSGRPGETQYF.

This clonotype was seen repeatedly, ten times or more. The V call is TRBV7-2, the J call TRBJ1-2; the D gene is possibly TRBD1 (5 bases). CDR3 length: 14 amino acids. Trimming stripped 4 bases from V and 4 bases from J, with 13 bases between. Germline loops: CDR1 SGHTA, CDR2 FQGNSA. In DNA form, the CDR3 reads TGTGCCAGCAGCTATGGGGGGTCTATCTATGGCTACACCTTC. This encodes CASSYGGSIYGYTF. The full variable domain, completed using reference TRBV7-2 and TRBJ1-2, is GAGVSQSPSNKVTEKGKDVELRCDPISGHTALYWYRQSLGQGLEFLIYFQGNSAPDKSGLPSDRFSAERTGGSVSTLTIQRTQQEDSAVYLCASSYGGSIYGYTFGSGTRLTVV.

Points on this clonotype: A read error may produce the germline difference seen at one junction end. The chain uses TRBV7-9 and TRBJ2-7, with 9 bases aligning to TRBD1. The CDR3 is 15 amino acids. Germline CDR1 is SEHNR and CDR2 is FQNEAQ (reference sequence). DNA for the CDR3: TGTGCCAGCAGCCACCTAGGACAGGGGTTCTACAAGCAGTACTTC. Translated, it gives CASSHLGQGFYKQYF.